This T cell receptor beta chain originates from a study of beta chain features in type 1 diabetes. Study-wide points: More deletions and fewer insertions at VDJ junctions were found in patients with type 1 diabetes. Patients with Type 1 diabetes showed moderately but significantly shorter TCRB CDR3s in all four CD4+ subsets.

Of the isolated RNA, all was reverse transcribed, and so the sequenced material was expressed TCRB transcripts. The repertoire was sequenced with immunoSEQ multiplex PCR; TCRdb's copy has only in-frame clones and lacks some. The sample lists some 370,000 clones, around 10% occurring once. This clone was counted between two and nine times. Antigen: not known. A CD45RO/CCR7/CD25/CD127/CD95/CD27 panel sorted naive, central memory, regulatory and stem cell-like memory CD4+ cells. CDR1 is SGDLS, CDR2 YYNGEE, per germline. The CDR3 is 16 amino acids. The ends lost 4 bases at V and 1 base at J; junction bases unmatched: 7.

The TCR comes from a man in his thirties or forties with type 1 diabetes. Input material: central memory CD4+ T cells from blood. The chain employs TRBV9 and TRBJ2-7; 11 bases align to TRBD2. As DNA, the CDR3 is TGTGCCAGCAGCCCTGGGGGGACTAGCGGTTCCTACGAGCAGTACTTC. Protein product: CASSPGGTSGSYEQYF.